This T cell receptor (beta chain) was found in a study of T-cell reconstitution after alpha-beta-depleted transplantation in children. Comments on this clonotype: What it binds is not known.

Preparing the TCRbeta library involved the use of unique molecular identifiers. TCRdb independently ran MiXCR on the PCR reads; one entry per CDR3 protein. The sample consists of 500,000 to 650,000 distinct CDR3 sequences, roughly 13% of them appearing once. Study observations and caveats: Most T-cell counts and diversity one year after the transplant came from T cells that were newly produced. In patients about two months after transplant, alpha-beta T cells reportedly arose from several hundred expanded graft clones. Some patients owed their high day-60 TCRbeta diversity to surviving recipient T cells and thymic progenitors.

The source is a male patient younger than 18 who had a stem cell transplant for acute myeloid leukemia, so the T cells may come from the graft donor. Sample: PBMCs, mostly from graft donor cells, taken 360 days after TCRalphabeta/CD19-depleted stem cell transplant.

In nucleotides, the CDR3 is TGCGCCAGCAGCTTTGCCGGGACGTTCTACTTC. It yields the protein CASSFAGTFYF. This sequence joins TRBV5-1 and TRBJ2-7; either TRBD1 or TRBD2 may supply D (5 bases each). Per the germline V gene, CDR1 is SGHRS and CDR2 is YFSETQ. V was trimmed by 2 bases and J by 13 bases, leaving 13 bases between them. This CDR3 region has 11 residues.